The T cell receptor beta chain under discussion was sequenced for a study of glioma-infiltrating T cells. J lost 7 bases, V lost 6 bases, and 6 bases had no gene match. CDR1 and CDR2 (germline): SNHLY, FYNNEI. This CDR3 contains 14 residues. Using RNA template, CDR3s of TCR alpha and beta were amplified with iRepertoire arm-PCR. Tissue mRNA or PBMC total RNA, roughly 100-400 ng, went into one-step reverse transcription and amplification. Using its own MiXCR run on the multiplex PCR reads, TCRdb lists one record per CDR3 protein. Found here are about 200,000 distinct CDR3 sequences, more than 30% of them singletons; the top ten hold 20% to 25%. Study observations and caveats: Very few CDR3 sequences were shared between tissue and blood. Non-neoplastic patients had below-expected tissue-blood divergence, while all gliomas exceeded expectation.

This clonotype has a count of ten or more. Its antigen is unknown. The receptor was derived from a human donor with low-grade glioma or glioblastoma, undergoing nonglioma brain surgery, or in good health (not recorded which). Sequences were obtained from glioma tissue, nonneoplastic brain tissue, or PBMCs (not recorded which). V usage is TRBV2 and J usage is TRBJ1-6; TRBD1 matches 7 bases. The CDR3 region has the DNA TGTGCCAGCAGAACAGGGGTAGAGAATTCACCCCTCCACTTT. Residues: CASRTGVENSPLHF.